The 29 T cell receptor beta chains in this list originate from one sample, sequenced in a study of T-cell memory formation after mild COVID-19. TCRdb processed the 5' RACE reads anew with MiXCR; each CDR3 protein has one entry. The sample yields a few hundred thousand distinct CDR3 sequences, 20% to 25% seen once. The sample was PBMCs or a T cell subset sorted from them (not recorded which). The receptors shown here come from a man aged 18 to 29 who had mild COVID-19 (a few samples of this study predate the infection). Cell type and time point are not known.

This chain joins TRBV12-3 or TRBV12-4 and TRBJ2-3; no clear D. V was trimmed by 5 bases and J by 0 bases, leaving 12 bases between them. The CDR3 is 15 amino acids. The chain's CDR3 is CASSETPPSTDTQYF. The CDR3 DNA is TGTGCCAGCAGTGAAACCCCACCGAGCACAGATACGCAGTATTTT.

The table lists this clonotype with a few counts. The chain employs TRBV11-3 and TRBJ1-1; D not certain. The CDR3 length is 14 residues. Trimming cost V 5 bases and J 4 bases, with 14 bases left between them. Germline-derived CDR1 and CDR2 are SGHNT and YENEEA. The CDR3 sequence is CASSPWGDVTEAFF. DNA for the CDR3: TGTGCCAGCAGCCCATGGGGAGATGTCACTGAAGCTTTCTTT.

A few counts support this clonotype. The CDR3 spells CASSRQLALANTGELFF. The CDR3 DNA is TGTGCCAGCAGTCGACAGCTCGCCCTCGCGAACACCGGGGAGCTGTTTTTT. The rearrangement joins TRBV6-2 or TRBV6-3 to TRBJ2-2; tentatively, D is TRBD1 (5 bases). V lost 5 bases and J 0 bases, leaving 16 bases between the germline ends. Germline loops: CDR1 MNHEY, CDR2 SVGEGT. There are 17 residues in the CDR3.

This chain links TRBV5-6 with TRBJ2-1; D is uncertain. CDR3 size: 12 residues. The V end lost 0 bases, the J end lost 9 bases, and 7 bases lay between the germline ends. Per germline, CDR1 SGHDT and CDR2 YYEEEE. DNA of the CDR3: TGTGCCAGCAGCTTGGACCCGAGTGAGCAGTTCTTC. Amino acids: CASSLDPSEQFF.

This chain uses TRBV5-4 with TRBJ1-4, with TRBD1 as a possible D gene (5 bases). Trimming cost V 4 bases and J 8 bases, with 9 bases left between them. The CDR3 has 12 amino acids. The germline V gene has CDR1 SGHNT and CDR2 YYREEE (reference sequence). CDR3 residues: CASSRGAEKLFF. The DNA of the CDR3 is TGTGCCAGCAGCCGAGGGGCGGAAAAACTGTTTTTT.

This clonotype was seen only a few times. The rearrangement links TRBV6-2 or TRBV6-3 to TRBJ1-5; TRBD1 matches 7 bases. The CDR3 is 11 amino acids. Trimming took 8 bases from V and 7 from J; bases not matched to a gene: 2. Germline loops: CDR1 MNHEY, CDR2 SVGEGT. CDR3: CASRQGQPQHF. As DNA, the CDR3 is TGTGCCAGCCGACAGGGCCAGCCCCAGCATTTT.

V gene TRBV3-1 combines with J gene TRBJ2-1; 7 bases agree with TRBD1. The CDR3 extends over 15 amino acids. The ends lost 0 bases at V and 4 bases at J; junction bases unmatched: 3. Per germline, CDR1 LGHDT and CDR2 YNNKEL (reference sequence). CDR3 sequence reads: CASSQDRRGYNEQFF. In nucleotides, the CDR3 is TGTGCCAGCAGCCAAGATCGCAGGGGGTACAATGAGCAGTTCTTC.

This clonotype came up many times. The genes are TRBV4-3 and TRBJ2-1; 12 nucleotides match TRBD2. The CDR3 consists of 15 residues. After removal of 2 bases from V and 7 bases from J, the junction contained 3 bases not matched to a gene. Germline CDR1 reads LGHNA; CDR2 reads YSLEER. CDR3 nucleotide sequence: TGCGCCAGCAGCCAACCTAGCGGGGGGGTTAATGAGCAGTTCTTC. It yields the protein CASSQPSGGVNEQFF.

This clonotype was detected only a few times. The gene calls are TRBV3-1 and TRBJ2-7; no clear D. V was clipped by 4 bases and J by 3 bases, with 10 bases between them. The CDR3 covers 13 residues. Germline V lookup: CDR1 LGHDT, CDR2 YNNKEL (reference sequence). CDR3: CASSPATGYEQYV. Here the CDR3 DNA reads TGTGCCAGCAGCCCAGCGACTGGCTACGAGCAGTACGTC.

This clonotype was seen a few times. CDR3 loop: CAITDINYGYTF. For the CDR3, the DNA is TGTGCCATCACCGACATAAACTATGGCTACACCTTC. The genes are TRBV10-3 and TRBJ1-2, with D hard to call. CDR1 ENHRY and CDR2 SYGVKD come from the germline V gene. This CDR3 comprises 12 residues. V lost 7 bases, J lost 2 bases, and 8 bases lay in between.

This CDR3 reads CAISDPPGGNYGYTF. CDR3 bases: TGTGCCATCAGTGATCCCCCAGGGGGTAACTATGGCTACACCTTC. The chain carries TRBV10-3 and TRBJ1-2; 7 bases align to TRBD1. Per the germline V gene, CDR1 is ENHRY and CDR2 is SYGVKD. The CDR3 is made up of 15 amino acids. Losses at the gene ends were 3 bases for V and 1 base for J; bases not matched to a gene: 5.

This clonotype occurred many times. The V call is TRBV4-3, the J call TRBJ1-1; D perhaps matches TRBD1 (5 bases). The CDR3 runs to 16 residues. The germline V gene has CDR1 LGHNA and CDR2 YSLEER. Trimming stripped 4 bases from V and 1 base from J, with 16 bases between. CDR3 residues: CASSPLEGKGNTEAFF. Here the CDR3 DNA reads TGCGCCAGCAGCCCACTCGAGGGGAAGGGGAACACTGAAGCTTTCTTT.

The genes are TRBV20-1 and TRBJ2-5; D is perhaps TRBD1 or TRBD2 (5 bases each). Germline values: CDR1 DFQATT, CDR2 SNEGSKA (reference sequence). Trimming pared 5 bases from V and 2 bases from J, leaving 15 bases between. The CDR3 runs 14 residues. The CDR3 DNA reads as TGCAGTGCTCCAGACTTCTGGGGGCAAGAGACCCAGTACTTC. This codes for CSAPDFWGQETQYF.

The chain links TRBV4-2 to TRBJ1-6, with no clear D. Trimming shortened V by 1 base and J by 9 bases, and 19 bases separated the two germline ends. The CDR3 runs 17 residues. Germline CDR1 reads LGHNA; CDR2 reads YNFKEQ. The CDR3 DNA is TGTGCCAGCAGCCAAGCGCTATCGGGCAGTCCCATTTCACCCCTCCACTTT. Encoded protein: CASSQALSGSPISPLHF.

The rearrangement links TRBV11-2 to TRBJ1-6, with TRBD1 matching over 7 bases. V lost 5 bases to trimming and J lost 14 bases; unmatched junction nucleotides: 9. The CDR3 totals 13 residues. Germline lookup yields CDR1 SGHAT and CDR2 FQNNGV. The CDR3 DNA reads as TGTGCCAGCAGCCTAAGGGCACAGGGGACCCTCCACTTT. Its translation: CASSLRAQGTLHF. Full variable domain (remainder filled in from reference TRBV11-2 and TRBJ1-6): EAGVAQSPRYKIIEKRQSVAFWCNPISGHATLYWYQQILGQGPKLLIQFQNNGVVDDSQLPKDRFSAERLKGVDSTLKIQPAKLEDSAVYLCASSLRAQGTLHFGNGTRLTVT.

This clonotype was counted only a few times. This chain connects TRBV7-2 to TRBJ2-2; D is unclear. From germline, CDR1 is SGHTA and CDR2 FQGNSA. V was cut by 7 bases and J by 5 bases, with 11 bases left in between. The CDR3 loop spans 13 amino acids. The CDR3 loop is CASKGGNTGELFF. As DNA, the CDR3 is TGTGCCAGCAAGGGCGGTAATACCGGGGAGCTGTTTTTT.

The chain joins TRBV6-1 to TRBJ2-3; D gene unclear. Deletions cut 0 bases from V and 6 bases from J, with 7 bases between. Germline lookup yields CDR1 MNHNS and CDR2 SASEGT. The CDR3 is made up of 13 amino acids. CDR3 sequence reads: CASSEARVDTQYF. The CDR3 DNA reads TGTGCCAGCAGTGAAGCCCGGGTGGATACGCAGTATTTT.

The rearrangement joins TRBV10-3 to TRBJ1-6; TRBD1 is a possible D gene (5 bases). Trimming removed 5 bases from V and 8 bases from J, with 13 bases in between. Germline V lookup: CDR1 ENHRY, CDR2 SYGVKD. CDR3 size: 14 residues. The CDR3 reads CAISPRDGYSPLHF. CDR3 DNA sequence: TGTGCCATCAGTCCCCGGGACGGATATTCACCCCTCCACTTT.

The V call is TRBV7-2, the J call TRBJ1-4, with 7 bases identical to TRBD1. This CDR3 comprises 15 residues. The J segment lost 8 bases and the V segment lost 5 bases, leaving 11 bases of the junction unmatched. Germline V gene sequence: CDR1 SGHTA, CDR2 FQGNSA. The CDR3 sequence: CASSKGSTGVEKLFF. The CDR3, as DNA: TGTGCCAGCAGCAAAGGATCTACAGGGGTCGAAAAACTGTTTTTT.

This chain joins TRBV24-1 and TRBJ2-3, with D perhaps TRBD2 (5 bases). Germline V lookup: CDR1 KGHDR, CDR2 SFDVKD. The CDR3 spans 14 residues. Trimming shortened V by 1 base and J by 4 bases, and 8 bases separated the two germline ends. The CDR3 sequence: CATSDFRGPDTQYF. The CDR3 DNA follows: TGTGCCACCAGTGATTTTCGGGGTCCAGATACGCAGTATTTT.

This clonotype was seen a handful of times. This rearrangement joins TRBV14 to TRBJ1-3, with D unresolved. CDR3 size: 15 residues. Germline assignment: CDR1 SGHDN and CDR2 FVKESK. The V end was cut by 4 bases, the J end by 0 bases, with 10 bases between. Written as DNA, the CDR3 is TGTGCCAGCAGCCCGAGCGCGGGCTCTGGAAACACCATATATTTT. This codes for CASSPSAGSGNTIYF.

The chain carries TRBV11-2 and TRBJ2-7, with D hard to call. Trimming stripped 7 bases from V and 0 bases from J, with 16 bases between. This CDR3 spans 15 amino acids. CDR1 SGHAT and CDR2 FQNNGV come from the germline V gene. CDR3 bases: TGTGCCAGCATCCAGAGGCAGGTCCCCTCCTACGAGCAGTACGTC. This sequence encodes CASIQRQVPSYEQYV.

This clonotype was observed once. This sequence joins TRBV11-1 and TRBJ2-6; D is perhaps TRBD1 or TRBD2 (5 bases each). From germline, CDR1 is SGHAT and CDR2 FQDESV (reference sequence). This CDR3 spans 19 amino acids. The ends were cut back, 4 bases at V and 0 bases at J, with 19 bases in the middle. CDR3 region: CASSSAGALLLSGANVLTF. DNA of the CDR3: TGTGCCAGCAGCTCCGCCGGGGCCCTTCTCCTCTCTGGGGCCAACGTCCTGACTTTC.

The DNA of the CDR3 is TGTGCCAGCGCCGAGGGCTATGGCTACACCTTC. This gives the protein CASAEGYGYTF. V is TRBV6-2 or TRBV6-3 and J is TRBJ1-2; no clear D. V was shortened by 8 bases and J by 4 bases, with 8 bases between the two germline ends. This CDR3 is 11 amino acids long. Germline CDR1 is MNHEY and CDR2 is SVGEGT.

This clonotype was seen more than once but under ten times. This CDR3 reads CASSYQPQETQYF. The CDR3 DNA sequence: TGTGCCAGCAGCTACCAACCCCAAGAGACCCAGTACTTC. V and J are TRBV7-2 and TRBJ2-5; D uncertain. The germline V and J ends were trimmed by 4 bases and 1 base, with 7 bases remaining between them. In germline, CDR1 is SGHTA, CDR2 FQGNSA. The CDR3 sequence is 13 residues long.

The chain has TRBV6-5 and TRBJ1-3, with a possible D match to TRBD1 (6 bases). Deletions cut 5 bases from V and 4 bases from J, with 12 bases between. The CDR3 has 14 amino acids. Germline loops: CDR1 MNHEY, CDR2 SVGAGI. This CDR3 is CASSNGQQGNTIYF. The CDR3 region has the DNA TGTGCCAGCAGTAACGGACAGCAGGGAAACACCATATATTTT.

The rearrangement links TRBV11-1 to TRBJ1-1, with D possibly matching TRBD1 (6 bases). CDR1 is SGHAT, CDR2 FQDESV, per germline (reference sequence). There are 15 residues in the CDR3. V gave up 6 bases and J gave up 1 base, with 15 bases separating them. The CDR3 is CASSPSQTGNTEAFF. The CDR3 DNA is TGTGCCAGCAGTCCATCCCAGACAGGGAACACTGAAGCTTTCTTT.

This sequence joins TRBV5-1 and TRBJ2-2, with TRBD2 matching over 11 bases. With V trimmed by 4 bases and J by 1 base, 3 bases remained unmatched. Germline CDR1 reads SGHRS; CDR2 reads YFSETQ. The CDR3 spans 16 residues. CDR3 amino acids: CASSLLAGVNTGELFF. CDR3 DNA sequence: TGCGCCAGCAGCCTACTAGCGGGGGTGAACACCGGGGAGCTGTTTTTT. The full variable domain, completed using reference TRBV5-1 and TRBJ2-2, is KAGVTQTPRYLIKTRGQQVTLSCSPISGHRSVSWYQQTPGQGLQFLFEYFSETQRNKGNFPGRFSGRQFSNSRSEMNVSTLELGDSALYLCASSLLAGVNTGELFFGEGSRLTVL.

This clonotype was found a few times. This chain joins TRBV20-1 and TRBJ2-5; no clear D. Germline V gives CDR1 DFQATT, CDR2 SNEGSKA (reference sequence). V shed 4 bases and J shed 2 bases, with 11 bases lying between them. This CDR3 comprises 13 residues. CDR3 protein: CSATGRIQETQYF. CDR3 coding DNA: TGCAGTGCTACAGGACGGATACAAGAGACCCAGTACTTC.